Each of the 8 T cell receptor beta chains below was sequenced from the same sample in a study of blood T cell repertoires in COVID-19. The protocol was immunoSEQ multiplex PCR, while the TCRdb copy is restricted to in-frame clones and leaves out a portion. The sample has about 62,000 clones, 70% to 85% seen once. Material: peripheral blood. Receptor source: a man in his fifties or sixties with acute or convalescent COVID-19.

This clone was counted once. The chain is built from TRBV28 and TRBJ2-7, with TRBD2 identical over 8 bases. With V trimmed by 6 bases and J by 0 bases, 7 bases remained unmatched. Germline V CDR1 and CDR2: MDHEN, SYDVKM. The CDR3 runs 15 residues. The CDR3 here is CASRPGGGRSYEQYF. CDR3 nucleotide sequence: TGTGCCAGCAGGCCCGGGGGGGGGCGCTCCTACGAGCAGTACTTC.

This clone came up many times. V usage is TRBV19 and J usage is TRBJ2-5, with D possibly matching TRBD1 (8 bases). The germline V gene has CDR1 LNHDA and CDR2 SQIVND (reference sequence). This CDR3 has 15 residues. Between the trimmed V and J ends, which lost 7 bases and 5 bases, there was a span of 20 bases. In DNA form, the CDR3 reads TGTGCCAGTACCCAGGGGGCGGGGGAATTTGAGACCCAGTACTTC. Translation: CASTQGAGEFETQYF. The complete variable domain, with remaining parts taken from reference TRBV19 and TRBJ2-5, reads DGGITQSPKYLFRKEGQNVTLSCEQNLNHDAMYWYRQDPGQGLRLIYYSQIVNDFQKGDIAEGYSVSREKKESFPLTVTSAQKNPTAFYLCASTQGAGEFETQYFGPGTRLLVL.

CDR3 in amino acids: CATSDPGGFGANVLTF. CDR3 DNA: TGTGCCACCAGTGACCCAGGGGGCTTTGGGGCCAACGTCCTGACTTTC. The chain combines TRBV24-1 with TRBJ2-6; 8 nucleotides align to TRBD1. This CDR3 is built from 16 residues. V lost 4 bases and J lost 3; bases outside the gene matches: 4. Germline V CDR1 and CDR2: KGHDR, SFDVKD.

The chain has TRBV30 and TRBJ1-1, with TRBD1 identical over 11 bases. The CDR3 is made up of 16 amino acids. The ends lost 4 bases at V and 6 bases at J; junction bases unmatched: 13. The germline V gene has CDR1 GTSNPN and CDR2 SVGIG (reference sequence). CDR3 DNA: TGTGCCTGGACCTCTCTCCGGACAGGGGGCGCGGCTGAAGCTTTCTTT. It translates to CAWTSLRTGGAAEAFF.

The V and J genes are TRBV29-1 and TRBJ1-2; TRBD1 agrees at 8 bases. V lost 3 bases and J lost 4; bases outside the gene matches: 10. This CDR3 has 15 amino acids. Per the germline V gene, CDR1 is SQVTM and CDR2 is ANQGSEA. The CDR3 nucleotides read TGCAGCGTTGATAACCCCAGGGGGCTTTCCTATGGCTACACCTTC. Encoded protein: CSVDNPRGLSYGYTF.

The genes are TRBV7-6 and TRBJ1-1; D is perhaps TRBD1 (6 bases). The CDR3 consists of 14 residues. Germline-derived CDR1 and CDR2 are SGHVS and FNYEAQ. Trimming took 5 bases from V and 4 from J, leaving 14 bases between them. The CDR3 reads CASSPTPGVTEAFF. The CDR3 nucleotides read TGTGCCAGCAGCCCCACTCCAGGGGTCACTGAAGCTTTCTTT.

The V and J genes are TRBV5-1 and TRBJ2-5; 7 bases line up with TRBD1. The CDR3 is made up of 13 amino acids. Losses at the gene ends were 4 bases for V and 7 bases for J; bases not matched to a gene: 7. Germline lookup yields CDR1 SGHRS and CDR2 YFSETQ. CDR3 in amino acids: CASSPDRMGTQYF. The CDR3 coding sequence is TGCGCCAGCAGCCCGGACAGGATGGGGACCCAGTACTTC.

The CDR3 sequence is CARSSGANVLTF. CDR3 nucleotides: TGTGCCCGTAGCTCTGGGGCCAACGTCCTGACTTTC. This rearrangement joins TRBV4-2 to TRBJ2-6; D not certain. Germline V gene lookup returns CDR1 LGHNA and CDR2 YNFKEQ. There are 12 residues in the CDR3. Trimming took off 11 bases at V and 0 bases at J, with 5 bases between the two ends.